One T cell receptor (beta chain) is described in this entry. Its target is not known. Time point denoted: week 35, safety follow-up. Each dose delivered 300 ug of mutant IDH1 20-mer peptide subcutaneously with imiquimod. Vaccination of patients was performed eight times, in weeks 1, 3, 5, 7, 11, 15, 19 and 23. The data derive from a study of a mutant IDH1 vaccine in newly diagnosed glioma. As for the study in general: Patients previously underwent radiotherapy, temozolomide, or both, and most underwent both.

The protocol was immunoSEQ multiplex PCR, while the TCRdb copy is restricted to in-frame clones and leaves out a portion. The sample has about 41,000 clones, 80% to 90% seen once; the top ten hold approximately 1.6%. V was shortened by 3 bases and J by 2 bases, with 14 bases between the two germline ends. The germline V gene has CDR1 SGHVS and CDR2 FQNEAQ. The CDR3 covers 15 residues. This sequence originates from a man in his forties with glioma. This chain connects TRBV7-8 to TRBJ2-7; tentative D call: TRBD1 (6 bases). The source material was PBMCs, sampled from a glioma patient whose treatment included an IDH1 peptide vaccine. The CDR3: CASSFSGTSAYEQYF. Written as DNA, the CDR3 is TGTGCCAGCAGCTTCTCCGGGACATCAGCCTACGAGCAGTACTTC.